A single sample is the source of the 8 T cell receptor beta chains below, sequenced in a study of T cell changes during pregnancy in multiple sclerosis. The data were produced by immunoSEQ multiplex PCR, yet TCRdb's version contains in-frame clones alone and is incomplete. The sample has tens of thousands of clones, approximately 95% seen once. This specimen consisted of peripheral blood, obtained in the first trimester of pregnancy. The receptors originated from a female donor with multiple sclerosis, enrolled in a pregnancy study.

The rearrangement joins TRBV18 to TRBJ1-1; TRBD1 might be the D (5 bases). V lost 2 bases and J 2 bases, leaving 9 bases between the germline ends. CDR1 is KGHSH, CDR2 LQKENI, per germline. The CDR3 spans 14 residues. CDR3 protein: CASSPAGLNTEAFF. CDR3 in DNA: TGTGCCAGCTCACCAGCAGGGCTAAACACTGAAGCTTTCTTT.

The V gene is TRBV9, the J gene TRBJ2-3, with 8 bases lining up with TRBD2. There are 16 residues in the CDR3. Germline assignment: CDR1 SGDLS and CDR2 YYNGEE. Germline trimming cut 0 bases from V and 1 base from J; bases unmatched to any gene: 4. CDR3: CASSVAPGGRTDTQYF. CDR3 nucleotides: TGTGCCAGCAGCGTAGCTCCGGGGGGGCGCACAGATACGCAGTATTTT.

The gene calls are TRBV9 and TRBJ2-3; 13 nucleotides align to TRBD2. The V and J ends lost 3 bases and 0 bases, in that order; junction bases with no gene match: 7. This CDR3 spans 18 amino acids. Germline V gene lookup returns CDR1 SGDLS and CDR2 YYNGEE. The CDR3 spells CASSGLGTSGISTDTQYF. The DNA for the CDR3 is TGTGCCAGCAGCGGCCTTGGGACTAGCGGGATCAGCACAGATACGCAGTATTTT.

The V gene is TRBV6-5, the J gene TRBJ1-5; TRBD1 is a possible D gene (6 bases). The CDR3 runs to 14 residues. The ends were cut back, 6 bases at V and 5 bases at J, with 14 bases in the middle. Per germline, CDR1 MNHEY and CDR2 SVGAGI. The chain's CDR3 is CASSSDRNYQPQHF. In DNA, the CDR3 is TGTGCCAGCAGCTCCGACAGGAATTATCAGCCCCAGCATTTT.

The chain has TRBV28 and TRBJ2-6; D perhaps matches TRBD2 (5 bases). Trimming stripped 4 bases from V and 2 bases from J, with 12 bases between. The CDR3 is 16 amino acids. The germline gives CDR1 MDHEN, CDR2 SYDVKM. CDR3 sequence (DNA): TGTGCCAGCAGTTGGTTTCGAGGGACTGGGGCCAACGTCCTGACTTTC. Protein sequence: CASSWFRGTGANVLTF. The variable domain in full, with the rest retrieved from reference TRBV28 and TRBJ2-6, is DVKVTQSSRYLVKRTGEKVFLECVQDMDHENMFWYRQDPGLGLRLIYFSYDVKMKEKGDIPEGYSVSREKKERFSLILESASTNQTSMYLCASSWFRGTGANVLTFGAGSRLTVL.

The chain employs TRBV20-1 and TRBJ2-1; no clear D. The CDR3 length is 11 residues. V was trimmed by 5 bases and J by 5 bases, leaving 7 bases between them. The V gene's germline CDR1 is DFQATT and CDR2 SNEGSKA (reference sequence). The CDR3 loop reads CSAFRDNEQFF. The CDR3 DNA reads TGCAGTGCTTTCCGGGACAATGAGCAGTTCTTC.

V is TRBV7-3 and J is TRBJ2-1; D remains unclear. CDR3 length equals 12 residues. With 5 bases removed from V and 6 bases from J, the gap between germline ends came to 8 bases. CDR1 is SGHTA and CDR2 is FQGTGA in the germline V gene. CDR3 sequence (DNA): TGTGCCAGCAGCCCGGGTGCCAATGAGCAGTTCTTC. It codes for CASSPGANEQFF.

The J gene is TRBJ1-1, the V gene TRBV5-1, with 10 bases lining up with TRBD1. J lost 4 bases, V lost 4 bases, and 4 bases had no gene match. The V gene's germline CDR1 is SGHRS and CDR2 YFSETQ. This CDR3 is built from 14 residues. CDR3 sequence (DNA): TGCGCCAGCAGCCCTCGGACAGGGGGCACTGAAGCTTTCTTT. Its protein product is CASSPRTGGTEAFF.